The clone carrying this T cell receptor (beta chain) was observed a single time. This sample was included in a study of blood T cell repertoires in COVID-19. About the research overall: In each case, the material was cDNA or gDNA derived from T cells, B-cell-depleted T cells, or PBMCs.

CDR1 is MGHDK and CDR2 is SYGVNS in the germline V gene. V dropped 5 bases and J dropped 5; count of bases not matched to a gene: 8. CDR3 length equals 16 residues. Only in-frame clones appear in the TCRdb table, and some are missing; sequencing was by immunoSEQ multiplex PCR. The sample shows over 75,000 clones, under 90% of them seen only once. This clonotype originated in a human donor with active COVID-19. The donor label of this sample is uncertain. The V and J genes are TRBV25-1 and TRBJ2-2; TRBD1 matches at 10 bases. Material: peripheral blood. Here the CDR3 reads CASSSPGTGVTGELFF. The CDR3, as DNA: TGTGCCAGCAGTTCGCCCGGGACAGGGGTTACCGGGGAGCTGTTTTTT. Using reference TRBV25-1 and TRBJ2-2 for the parts outside the CDR3, the full variable domain is EADIYQTPRYLVIGTGKKITLECSQTMGHDKMYWYQQDPGMELHLIHYSYGVNSTEKGDLSSESTVSRIRTEHFPLTLESARPSHTSQYLCASSSPGTGVTGELFFGEGSRLTVL.